These 30 T cell receptor beta chains came from one sample sequenced in a study of CD8+ T cells in alopecia areata. Investigators isolated RNA and reverse transcribed it into cDNA to act as the sequencing template. Libraries were prepared by immunoSEQ multiplex PCR; TCRdb keeps only in-frame clonotypes and omits some of them. The sample has tens of thousands of clones, around 96% seen once. The material was CD8+ T cells sorted from blood, obtained at week 0. These receptors originate from a human donor with alopecia areata.

The rearrangement links TRBV27 to TRBJ2-5; either TRBD1 or TRBD2 may fit D (7 bases each). CDR1 and CDR2 (germline): MNHEY, SMNVEV (reference sequence). V was clipped by 3 bases and J by 2 bases, with 13 bases between them. The CDR3 loop spans 15 amino acids. The CDR3 sequence is CASSFERDRQETQYF. CDR3 DNA sequence: TGTGCCAGCAGTTTTGAGCGGGACAGACAAGAGACCCAGTACTTC.

The rearrangement links TRBV4-1 to TRBJ2-7, with 9 bases lining up with TRBD2. Germline V gene data show CDR1 as MGHRA and CDR2 as YSYEKL. Trimming cost V 1 base and J 5 bases; bases outside gene matches: 6. The CDR3 contains 15 residues. CDR3 DNA: TGCGCCAGCAGCCAAGCCGCGGGGGGGCCCCACGAGCAGTACTTC. It is translated as CASSQAAGGPHEQYF.

The chain recombines TRBV4-1 with TRBJ2-5; the match to TRBD2 covers 7 bases. The CDR3 loop spans 14 amino acids. From germline, CDR1 is MGHRA and CDR2 YSYEKL. V was clipped by 5 bases and J by 0 bases; unmatched bases: 3. CDR3 DNA sequence: TGCGCCAGCAGCGTCCTAGCGGACCAAGAGACCCAGTACTTC. Amino acid sequence: CASSVLADQETQYF.

J is TRBJ2-1 and V is TRBV9, with 10 nucleotides matching TRBD2. Trimming at V came to 0 bases and at J to 6 bases, leaving 3 bases not matched to a gene. There are 15 residues in the CDR3. Germline CDR1 and CDR2: SGDLS and YYNGEE. CDR3 coding DNA: TGTGCCAGCAGCGTAGTCAGCGGGGGGGCCAATGAGCAGTTCTTC. This encodes CASSVVSGGANEQFF.

The chain couples TRBV4-1 to TRBJ1-2, with 8 bases lining up with TRBD1. CDR1 and CDR2 from the germline V gene are MGHRA and YSYEKL. The CDR3 is 16 amino acids. Germline trimming cut 1 base from V and 3 bases from J; bases unmatched to any gene: 7. The CDR3 DNA reads as TGCGCCAGCAGCCAAGGGGGAGACAGGGGTGACTATGGCTACACCTTC. It specifies CASSQGGDRGDYGYTF.

The V call is TRBV2, the J call TRBJ2-5; 8 nucleotides line up with TRBD2. V lost 6 bases, J lost 4 bases, and 7 bases stayed unmatched. CDR3 size: 14 residues. The germline gives CDR1 SNHLY, CDR2 FYNNEI. Written as DNA, the CDR3 is TGTGCCAGCAGCCGGGGGGGCCTAGGAGAGACCCAGTACTTC. Translated, it gives CASSRGGLGETQYF.

CDR3 coding DNA: TGTGCCAGCAGTTTGACAGAATCCTACGAGCAGTACTTC. Its translation is CASSLTESYEQYF. This chain links TRBV6-1 with TRBJ2-7; tentatively, D is TRBD1 (5 bases). V was cut by 5 bases and J by 1 base, with 9 bases left in between. Germline assignment: CDR1 MNHNS and CDR2 SASEGT. The CDR3 is 13 residues long.

This clone was counted once. The genes are TRBV10-3 and TRBJ2-5; 9 bases align to TRBD2. CDR1 is ENHRY, CDR2 SYGVKD, per germline. V lost 0 bases to trimming and J lost 6 bases; unmatched junction nucleotides: 5. CDR3 length: 15 amino acids. The CDR3 sequence: CAISESSSGGQTQYF. The CDR3 DNA is TGTGCCATCAGTGAGTCGAGTAGCGGGGGACAGACCCAGTACTTC.

This sequence joins TRBV7-8 and TRBJ2-7; 8 positions match TRBD1. V lost 1 base, J lost 5 bases, and 4 bases stayed unmatched. The CDR3 sequence is 14 residues long. Germline assignment: CDR1 SGHVS and CDR2 FQNEAQ. The CDR3 loop is CASSLGTGSNEQYF. The CDR3 coding sequence is TGTGCCAGCAGCTTAGGGACAGGGTCCAACGAGCAGTACTTC.

The rearrangement links TRBV29-1 to TRBJ1-1; 7 nucleotides line up with TRBD1. V shed 4 bases, J shed 0 bases, and the junction held 11 bases outside the gene matches. CDR1 and CDR2 (germline): SQVTM, ANQGSEA. CDR3 length: 16 amino acids. CDR3 bases: TGCAGCGTTGGGGAAGGGGGCCCCGGCCTGAACACTGAAGCTTTCTTT. This codes for CSVGEGGPGLNTEAFF.

The rearrangement uses TRBV30 and TRBJ2-2, with a weak D call TRBD2 (5 bases). The CDR3 has 11 amino acids. Trimming removed 5 bases at V and 6 bases at J, with 7 bases between. Germline V gene lookup returns CDR1 GTSNPN and CDR2 SVGIG (reference sequence). The chain's CDR3 is CAWGLSGELFF. CDR3 bases: TGTGCCTGGGGACTGTCCGGGGAGCTGTTTTTT.

The rearrangement joins TRBV6-5 to TRBJ2-7; D assignment may be TRBD1 or TRBD2 (5 bases each). The CDR3 loop spans 15 amino acids. Trimming left V 7 bases short and J 5 bases short, with 21 bases between. Germline V CDR1 and CDR2: MNHEY, SVGAGI. The CDR3 spells CASTSSVGARNEQYF. Written as DNA, the CDR3 is TGTGCCAGCACCTCCTCTGTCGGGGCAAGAAACGAGCAGTACTTC.

This chain uses TRBV4-3 with TRBJ2-7; TRBD1 matches 9 bases. Looked up from germline, CDR1 is LGHNA and CDR2 is YSLEER. The CDR3 runs to 15 residues. V gave up 1 base and J gave up 4 bases; unmatched junction bases: 5. CDR3: CASSQVRTGVYEQYF. In nucleotides, the CDR3 is TGCGCCAGCAGCCAAGTCCGGACAGGGGTATACGAGCAGTACTTC.

The rearrangement uses TRBV15 and TRBJ2-4; no reliable D call. Germline loops: CDR1 LNHNV, CDR2 YYDKDF (reference sequence). The V end lost 0 bases, the J end lost 6 bases, and 12 bases lay between the germline ends. There are 15 residues in the CDR3. The CDR3 DNA reads as TGTGCCACCAGCAGAGATAACGCCTTCGGAAACATTCAGTACTTC. Its translation: CATSRDNAFGNIQYF.

J is TRBJ2-1 and V is TRBV5-6; TRBD1 is a possible D gene (5 bases). The CDR3 contains 13 residues. The germline V gene has CDR1 SGHDT and CDR2 YYEEEE. Between the trimmed V and J ends, which lost 5 bases and 5 bases, there was a span of 11 bases. The CDR3 nucleotides are TGTGCCAGCAGTCGGACAACAGACAATGAGCAGTTCTTC. Translation: CASSRTTDNEQFF.

The chain has TRBV27 and TRBJ2-1; possibly TRBD2 for D (5 bases). With 6 bases removed from V and 1 base from J, the gap between germline ends came to 13 bases. The CDR3 spans 15 residues. The V gene's germline CDR1 is MNHEY and CDR2 SMNVEV (reference sequence). Written as DNA, the CDR3 is TGTGCCAGCAGAAGCGGAACAACATCCTACAATGAGCAGTTCTTC. It yields the protein CASRSGTTSYNEQFF.

Here the CDR3 reads CASSLAGQGPSYEQYF. The CDR3 nucleotides read TGTGCCAGCAGCTTGGCGGGACAGGGGCCTTCCTACGAGCAGTACTTC. The genes are TRBV21-1 and TRBJ2-7; the table names TRBD1, a call not compared with the DNA. TRBV21-1 is marked as a pseudogene. This CDR3 comprises 16 residues.

J is TRBJ1-1 and V is TRBV19, with D uncertain. Germline V CDR1 and CDR2: LNHDA, SQIVND (reference sequence). V was cut by 11 bases and J by 6 bases, with 19 bases left in between. The CDR3 is made up of 13 amino acids. The CDR3, as DNA: TGTGCCGTAAGCGAAGGGCCCCACCCTGAAGCTTTCTTT. It translates to CAVSEGPHPEAFF.

This chain joins TRBV29-1 and TRBJ2-3, with 8 bases that match TRBD1. CDR1 is SQVTM, CDR2 ANQGSEA, per germline. The J segment lost 5 bases and the V segment lost 7 bases, leaving 11 bases of the junction unmatched. This CDR3 spans 14 amino acids. The DNA of the CDR3 is TGCAGCGCCGTCCGACAGGGGAGGAAAGATACGCAGTATTTT. Protein product: CSAVRQGRKDTQYF.

This sequence joins TRBV27 and TRBJ2-3; the match to TRBD2 covers 8 bases. The V gene's germline CDR1 is MNHEY and CDR2 SMNVEV (reference sequence). V shed 9 bases and J 4 bases; nucleotides not matched to a gene: 9. The CDR3 length is 14 residues. This chain's CDR3 is CASIGLAHSDTQYF. The CDR3 DNA reads TGTGCCAGTATCGGACTAGCACATTCAGATACGCAGTATTTT.

The chain employs TRBV6-5 and TRBJ2-7, with unresolved D. The CDR3 is 13 amino acids. The V and J ends lost 0 bases and 11 bases respectively, with 14 bases between them. The germline V gene has CDR1 MNHEY and CDR2 SVGAGI. The CDR3 protein is CASSYSGSGWEYF. CDR3 bases: TGTGCCAGCAGTTACTCTGGGTCAGGCTGGGAGTACTTC.

The J gene is TRBJ2-7, the V gene TRBV4-1; a possible D gene is TRBD1 (6 bases). V was pared by 4 bases and J by 1 base, with 11 bases between. The germline gives CDR1 MGHRA, CDR2 YSYEKL. This CDR3 region has 14 residues. The CDR3: CASSPGTPSYEQYF. The CDR3 nucleotides are TGCGCCAGCAGCCCAGGGACACCTTCCTACGAGCAGTACTTC.

The chain uses TRBV5-1 and TRBJ2-2; 9 bases align to TRBD2. Germline values: CDR1 SGHRS, CDR2 YFSETQ. This CDR3 spans 15 amino acids. With 4 bases clipped from V and 4 bases from J, the junction kept 5 bases outside the gene matches. The CDR3 DNA is TGCGCCAGCAGCCCCGGGACTAGCACCACCGGGGAGCTGTTTTTT. The encoded protein is CASSPGTSTTGELFF.

The rearrangement links TRBV29-1 to TRBJ2-7, with D possibly being TRBD2 (6 bases). Germline V gene data show CDR1 as SQVTM and CDR2 as ANQGSEA. This CDR3 contains 14 residues. V was clipped by 2 bases and J by 3 bases, with 14 bases between them. The CDR3 coding sequence is TGCAGCGTTGAATGGGCGGGGAAGGTCTACGAGCAGTACTTC. This sequence encodes CSVEWAGKVYEQYF.

The chain is built from TRBV4-1 and TRBJ2-3; 10 positions match TRBD2. The J segment lost 0 bases and the V segment lost 2 bases, leaving 8 bases of the junction unmatched. CDR1 is MGHRA and CDR2 is YSYEKL in the germline V gene. This CDR3 region has 18 residues. CDR3 residues: CASSQQLPGLASTDTQYF. CDR3 nucleotides: TGCGCCAGCAGCCAACAATTACCGGGACTAGCGAGCACAGATACGCAGTATTTT.

The rearrangement uses TRBV29-1 and TRBJ1-1; the D gene is possibly TRBD1 (5 bases). Germline V gene lookup returns CDR1 SQVTM and CDR2 ANQGSEA. V lost 2 bases, J lost 4 bases, and 11 bases lay in between. This CDR3 contains 13 residues. CDR3 amino acids: CSVEKGVGTEAFF. The CDR3 DNA sequence: TGCAGCGTTGAAAAAGGGGTGGGCACTGAAGCTTTCTTT.

This CDR3 reads CASSLTIAYEQYF. The DNA of the CDR3 is TGTGCCAGCAGTTTAACCATTGCCTACGAGCAGTACTTC. This sequence joins TRBV27 and TRBJ2-7, with D hard to call. Trimming took off 2 bases at V and 2 bases at J, with 7 bases between the two ends. Germline CDR1 reads MNHEY; CDR2 reads SMNVEV (reference sequence). This CDR3 comprises 13 residues.

The chain uses TRBV4-3 and TRBJ1-5, with a possible D match to TRBD1 (6 bases). CDR1 LGHNA and CDR2 YSLEER come from the germline V gene. Trimming shortened V by 0 bases and J by 5 bases, and 14 bases separated the two germline ends. The CDR3 contains 16 residues. In DNA, the CDR3 is TGCGCCAGCAGCCAAGATTTAACAGGGCCTTATCAGCCCCAGCATTTT. This sequence encodes CASSQDLTGPYQPQHF.

The sample holds one count of this clone. The rearrangement joins TRBV7-2 to TRBJ2-1; a weak D match, TRBD1 (5 bases). Germline V gene lookup returns CDR1 SGHTA and CDR2 FQGNSA. This CDR3 is 15 amino acids long. Trimming shortened V by 3 bases and J by 0 bases, and 9 bases separated the two germline ends. The CDR3 coding sequence is TGTGCCAGCAGCTTCAACAGGAACTCCTACAATGAGCAGTTCTTC. Its protein product is CASSFNRNSYNEQFF.

The chain is built from TRBV27 and TRBJ1-1, with TRBD1 matching 12 bases. Germline V gives CDR1 MNHEY, CDR2 SMNVEV (reference sequence). This CDR3 has 18 amino acids. With 5 bases clipped from V and 3 bases from J, the junction kept 13 bases outside the gene matches. The CDR3 loop is CASSRWGTGGAYDTEAFF. DNA of the CDR3: TGTGCCAGCAGTCGCTGGGGGACAGGGGGCGCTTATGACACTGAAGCTTTCTTT.